This is a list of T cell receptor beta chains from one sample in a study of post-analysis software for immune sequencing data. TCRdb re-derived calls from the PCR reads in MiXCR, one entry per CDR3 protein. The sample consists of a few hundred thousand distinct CDR3 sequences, around 31% of them appearing once. The sequenced sample consisted of blood. These receptors all stem from a girl aged 2 to 17 with multiple sclerosis. The CDR3 runs from the conserved cysteine through the conserved F or W. D genes are given only for firm matches. Only some rows state a clone size, as once, few, many or a class for expanded clones.

12,TRBJ2-5,TRBV20-1,TRBD2,few,CSAHSGEETQYF,TGCAGTGCCCATAGCGGGGAAGAGACCCAGTACTTC
15,TRBJ2-5,TRBV29-1,-,few,CSVERDASYQETQYF,TGCAGCGTTGAAAGGGACGCGAGCTACCAAGAGACCCAGTACTTC
13,TRBJ2-5,TRBV20-1,TRBD2,few,CSAPREGGKTQYF,TGCAGTGCTCCCCGGGAGGGGGGAAAGACCCAGTACTTC
14,TRBJ2-5,TRBV12-3/TRBV12-4,-,few,CASSPTLGRETQYF,TGTGCCAGCAGTCCCACCCTAGGACGGGAGACCCAGTACTTC
15,TRBJ2-3,TRBV6-6,TRBD2,-,CASRRLAVNTDTQNF,TGTGCCAGCAGAAGACTAGCGGTCAACACAGATACGCAGAATTTT
11,TRBJ2-7,TRBV10-3,-,few,CAISSLNEQYF,TGTGCCATCAGCTCACTTAACGAGCAGTACTTC
14,TRBJ1-5,TRBV5-5,-,many,CASSLGGGNQPQHF,TGTGCCAGCAGCTTAGGTGGGGGAAATCAGCCCCAGCATTTT
14,TRBJ1-5,TRBV12-3/TRBV12-4,-,-,CASSDTGYNQPQHF,TGTGCCAGCAGTGATACAGGGTACAATCAGCCCCAGCATTTT
16,TRBJ2-7,TRBV11-2,-,-,CASSLTGTATCYEQYF,TGTGCCAGCAGCTTAACCGGGACTGCCACATGTTACGAGCAGTACTTC
17,TRBJ2-3,TRBV15,-,-,CATSRDDGTSSTDTQYF,TGTGCCACCAGCAGAGATGACGGGACCTCTAGCACAGATACGCAGTATTTT
13,TRBJ2-3,TRBV7-3,-,once,CASSPQLPDTQYF,TGTGCCAGCAGCCCCCAGTTGCCCGATACGCAGTATTTT
12,TRBJ2-7,TRBV20-1,-,few,CSASIGLYEQYF,TGCAGTGCTAGTATAGGCCTCTACGAGCAGTACTTC
17,TRBJ2-3,TRBV11-2,TRBD2,-,CASSLGGGGFRTDTQYF,TGTGCCAGCAGCTTGGGAGGCGGGGGGTTTCGCACAGATACGCAGTATTTT
15,TRBJ2-5,TRBV9,-,few,CASSRLDVRQETQYF,TGTGCCAGCAGTCGACTGGACGTACGCCAAGAGACCCAGTACTTC
15,TRBJ2-5,TRBV7-9,-,few,CASSRRGTEQETQYF,TGTGCCAGCAGCCGTCGCGGGACAGAGCAAGAGACCCAGTACTTC
14,TRBJ2-3,TRBV7-8,-,-,CASSLKRAGDTQYF,TGTGCCAGCAGCCTTAAAAGGGCGGGGGATACGCAGTATTTT
15,TRBJ2-5,TRBV5-1,-,-,CASSPRRGARETQYF,TGCGCCAGCAGCCCCCGACGGGGGGCGAGGGAGACCCAGTACTTC
16,TRBJ2-7,TRBV3-1,TRBD2,few,CASSRRVGTSAYEQYF,TGTGCCAGCAGCCGGCGAGTGGGGACTAGCGCCTACGAGCAGTACTTC
15,TRBJ2-7,TRBV11-2,-,few,CASSSTGQGSYEQYF,TGTGCCAGCAGCTCGACTGGGCAGGGTTCCTACGAGCAGTACTTC
14,TRBJ1-5,TRBV16,-,few,CASRGGGLNQPQHF,TGTGCCAGCAGAGGAGGGGGACTCAATCAGCCCCAGCATTTT
18,TRBJ2-1,TRBV12-3/TRBV12-4,-,few,CASTPPTRADLPSPAQFF,TGTGCCAGCACTCCCCCGACCCGGGCCGACCTCCCCAGCCCTGCTCAGTTCTTC
17,TRBJ2-3,TRBV9,-,few,CASSVEVGGSMTDTQYF,TGTGCCAGCAGCGTAGAGGTCGGGGGAAGTATGACAGATACGCAGTATTTT
16,TRBJ1-2,TRBV4-2,-,few,CASSQEGAVSGYGYTF,TGTGCCAGCAGCCAAGAAGGGGCGGTCTCGGGCTATGGCTACACCTTC
13,TRBJ1-1,TRBV7-2,-,-,CASSLVSRPGAFF,TGTGCCAGCAGCTTAGTGAGTAGGCCGGGAGCTTTCTTT
17,TRBJ1-2,TRBV6-5,TRBD1,few,CASSSYPKTGFHYGYTF,TGTGCCAGCAGTTCATACCCAAAGACAGGGTTCCACTATGGCTACACCTTC
16,TRBJ1-4,TRBV15,-,-,CATSGGRRGTNEKLFF,TGTGCCACCAGCGGGGGACGACGAGGGACTAATGAAAAACTGTTTTTT
14,TRBJ1-4,TRBV6-2/TRBV6-3,-,-,CATGTAAPNEKLFF,TGTGCCACCGGGACCGCGGCCCCGAATGAAAAACTGTTTTTT
16,TRBJ2-3,TRBV7-9,TRBD2,few,CASSSTSGGATDTQYF,TGTGCCAGCAGCTCTACTAGCGGGGGGGCGACAGATACGCAGTATTTT
16,TRBJ2-4,TRBV27,-,-,CASSIHSGVAKNIQYF,TGTGCCAGCAGTATCCACTCGGGAGTAGCCAAAAACATTCAGTACTTC
13,TRBJ1-4,TRBV12-3/TRBV12-4,-,few,CASSFGEGEKLFF,TGTGCCAGCAGTTTTGGTGAGGGTGAAAAACTGTTTTTT
12,TRBJ2-3,TRBV9,-,few,CASNLGTDTQYF,TGTGCCAGCAACCTCGGTACAGATACGCAGTATTTT
16,TRBJ1-1,TRBV6-6,-,few,CASSDEVGAGATEAFF,TGTGCCAGCAGCGACGAGGTCGGGGCAGGGGCCACTGAAGCTTTCTTT
15,TRBJ2-5,TRBV20-1,TRBD2,many,CSAPGTSGGQETQYF,TGCAGTGCTCCCGGGACTAGCGGGGGCCAAGAGACCCAGTACTTC
11,TRBJ1-2,TRBV29-1,-,few,CSVETGIGYTF,TGCAGCGTGGAAACAGGTATTGGCTACACCTTC
12,TRBJ2-5,TRBV7-9,-,-,CASSPDWGTQYF,TGTGCCAGCAGCCCAGACTGGGGGACCCAGTACTTC
15,TRBJ2-2,TRBV19,TRBD2,few,CATTGGGLNTGELFF,TGTGCCACCACGGGAGGGGGACTAAACACCGGGGAGCTGTTTTTT
15,TRBJ2-7,TRBV9,-,few,CASSEGGGSIYEQYF,TGTGCCAGCAGCGAGGGGGGGGGCTCCATTTACGAGCAGTACTTC
11,TRBJ2-2,TRBV6-1,-,-,CASGGTGELFF,TGTGCCAGCGGCGGCACCGGGGAGCTGTTTTTT
17,TRBJ2-1,TRBV5-1,TRBD1,-,CASSLGRGTGWYNEQFF,TGCGCCAGCAGCTTAGGCCGGGGGACAGGGTGGTACAATGAGCAGTTCTTC
15,TRBJ1-2,TRBV7-2,-,-,CASSSGTQTNYGYTF,TGTGCCAGCAGCTCAGGGACACAGACTAACTATGGCTACACCTTC
17,TRBJ1-2,TRBV3-1,-,-,CASSQTPGAAKGDGYTF,TGTGCCAGCAGCCAAACTCCGGGGGCCGCTAAGGGAGATGGCTACACCTTC
18,TRBJ2-5,TRBV11-2,-,-,CASSTRPGLAQIQETQYF,TGTGCCAGCAGCACGAGACCCGGCCTAGCCCAGATCCAAGAGACCCAGTACTTC
16,TRBJ1-5,TRBV18,-,-,CASSPTPDSLNQPQHF,TGTGCCAGCTCACCAACTCCCGATAGCCTTAATCAGCCCCAGCATTTT
13,TRBJ2-3,TRBV7-9,-,few,CASSLHYADTQYF,TGTGCCAGCAGCCTCCATTATGCAGATACGCAGTATTTT
18,TRBJ2-3,TRBV5-1,TRBD2,few,CASSSGLAGSLSTDTQYF,TGCGCCAGCAGCAGTGGACTAGCGGGGTCTCTTAGCACAGATACGCAGTATTTT
14,TRBJ2-3,TRBV14,-,-,CTSSRGQRLDTQYF,TGTACCAGCAGCCGCGGACAAAGATTAGATACGCAGTATTTT
16,TRBJ2-3,TRBV20-1,TRBD2,-,CSATRTSGGFTDTQYF,TGCAGTGCTACCAGGACTAGCGGGGGGTTCACAGATACGCAGTATTTT
14,TRBJ2-1,TRBV29-1,TRBD2,-,CSVELGGLKNEQFF,TGCAGCGTTGAATTGGGGGGACTAAAGAATGAGCAGTTCTTC
14,TRBJ1-2,TRBV7-8,-,-,CAGSLSPINYGYTF,TGTGCCGGCAGCTTATCACCGATTAACTATGGCTACACCTTC
16,TRBJ2-3,TRBV18,-,once,CASSPLTLQNTDTQYF,TGTGCCAGCTCACCCCTCACTTTACAGAACACAGATACGCAGTATTTT
14,TRBJ2-7,TRBV29-1,TRBD1,-,CSVVPWTGYNEQYF,TGCAGCGTTGTACCCTGGACAGGGTACAATGAGCAGTACTTC
15,TRBJ1-1,TRBV20-1,-,-,CSARGLVLMNTEAFF,TGCAGTGCTAGGGGGCTGGTTTTGATGAACACTGAAGCTTTCTTT
14,TRBJ2-4,TRBV2,-,-,CASSNTLAKNIQYF,TGTGCCAGCAGTAACACTTTAGCCAAAAACATTCAGTACTTC
15,TRBJ1-2,TRBV6-5,-,-,CASSYSGRGPYGYTF,TGTGCCAGCAGTTACTCGGGACGGGGACCCTATGGCTACACCTTC
11,TRBJ2-5,TRBV29-1,-,-,CSVLQYNEQYF,TGCAGCGTACTACAGTACAATGAGCAGTACTTC